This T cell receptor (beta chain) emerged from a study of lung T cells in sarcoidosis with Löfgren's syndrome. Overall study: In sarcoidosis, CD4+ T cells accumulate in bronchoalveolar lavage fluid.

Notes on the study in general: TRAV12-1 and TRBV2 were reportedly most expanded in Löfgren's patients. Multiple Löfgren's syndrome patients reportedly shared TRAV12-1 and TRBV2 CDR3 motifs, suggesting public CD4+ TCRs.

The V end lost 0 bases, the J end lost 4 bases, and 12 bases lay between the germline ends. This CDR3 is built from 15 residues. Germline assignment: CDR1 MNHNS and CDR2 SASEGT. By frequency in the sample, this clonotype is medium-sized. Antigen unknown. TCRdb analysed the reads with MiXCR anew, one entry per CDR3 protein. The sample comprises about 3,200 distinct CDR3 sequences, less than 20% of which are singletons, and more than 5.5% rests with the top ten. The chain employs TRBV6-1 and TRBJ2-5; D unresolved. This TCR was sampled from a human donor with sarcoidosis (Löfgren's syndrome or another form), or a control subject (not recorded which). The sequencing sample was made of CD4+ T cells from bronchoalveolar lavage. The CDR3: CASSEALNSIETQYF. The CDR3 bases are TGTGCCAGCAGTGAAGCGCTTAACAGCATAGAGACCCAGTACTTC.